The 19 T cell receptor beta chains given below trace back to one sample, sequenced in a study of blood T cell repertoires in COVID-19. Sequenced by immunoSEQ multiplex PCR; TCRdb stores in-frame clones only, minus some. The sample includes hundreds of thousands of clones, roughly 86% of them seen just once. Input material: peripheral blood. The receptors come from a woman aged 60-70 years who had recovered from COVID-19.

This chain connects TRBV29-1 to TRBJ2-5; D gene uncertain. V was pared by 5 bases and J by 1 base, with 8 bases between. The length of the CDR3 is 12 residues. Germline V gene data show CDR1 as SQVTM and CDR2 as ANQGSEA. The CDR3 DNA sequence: TGCAGCGTTTATGAGAGCCAAGAGACCCAGTACTTC. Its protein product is CSVYESQETQYF. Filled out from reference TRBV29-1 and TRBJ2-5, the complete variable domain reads SAVISQKPSRDICQRGTSLTIQCQVDSQVTMMFWYRQQPGQSLTLIATANQGSEATYESGFVIDKFPISRPNLTFSTLTVSNMSPEDSSIYLCSVYESQETQYFGPGTRLLVL.

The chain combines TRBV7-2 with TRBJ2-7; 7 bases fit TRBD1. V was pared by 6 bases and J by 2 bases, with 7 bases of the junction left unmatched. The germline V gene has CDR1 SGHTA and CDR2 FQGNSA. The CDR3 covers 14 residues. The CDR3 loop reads CASSSGGQTYEQYF. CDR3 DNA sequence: TGTGCCAGCAGTTCAGGGGGACAGACCTACGAGCAGTACTTC.

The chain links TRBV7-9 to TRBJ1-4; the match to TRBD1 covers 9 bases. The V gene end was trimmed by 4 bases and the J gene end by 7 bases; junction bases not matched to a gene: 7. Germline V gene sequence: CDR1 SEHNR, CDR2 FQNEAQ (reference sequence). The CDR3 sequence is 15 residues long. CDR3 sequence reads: CASSYSQGAGEKLFF. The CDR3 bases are TGTGCCAGCAGCTACTCACAGGGGGCGGGTGAAAAACTGTTTTTT.

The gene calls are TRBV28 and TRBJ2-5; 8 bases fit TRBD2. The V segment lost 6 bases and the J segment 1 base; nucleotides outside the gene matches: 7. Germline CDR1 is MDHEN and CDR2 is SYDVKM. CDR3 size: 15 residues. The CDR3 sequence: CASSGGGTAQETQYF. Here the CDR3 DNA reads TGTGCCAGCAGCGGGGGGGGGACTGCCCAAGAGACCCAGTACTTC.

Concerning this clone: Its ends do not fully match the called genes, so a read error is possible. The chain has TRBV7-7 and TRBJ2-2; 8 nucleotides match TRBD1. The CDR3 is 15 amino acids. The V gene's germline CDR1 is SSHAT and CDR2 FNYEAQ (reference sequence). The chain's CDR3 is CASSVTGAGTGELFF. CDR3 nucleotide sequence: TGTGCTAGCAGCGTGACAGGGGCGGGCACCGGGGAGCTGTTTTTT.

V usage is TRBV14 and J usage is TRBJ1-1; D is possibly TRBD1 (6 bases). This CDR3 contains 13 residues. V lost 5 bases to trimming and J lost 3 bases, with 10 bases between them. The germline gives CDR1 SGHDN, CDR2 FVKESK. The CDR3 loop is CASSRQAYTEAFF. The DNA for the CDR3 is TGTGCCAGCAGCAGACAGGCTTACACTGAAGCTTTCTTT.

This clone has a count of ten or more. The CDR3 spells CASSLQGMTEAFF. For the CDR3, the DNA is TGTGCCAGCAGCCTGCAGGGTATGACTGAAGCTTTCTTT. The chain uses TRBV14 and TRBJ1-1, with TRBD1 as a possible D gene (5 bases). Trimming pared 4 bases from V and 5 bases from J, leaving 11 bases between. This CDR3 contains 13 residues. Germline V gene data show CDR1 as SGHDN and CDR2 as FVKESK.

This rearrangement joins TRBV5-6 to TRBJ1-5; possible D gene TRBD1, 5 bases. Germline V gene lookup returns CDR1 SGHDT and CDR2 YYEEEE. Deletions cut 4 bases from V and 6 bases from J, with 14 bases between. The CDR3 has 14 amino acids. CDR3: CASSRARVVQPQHF. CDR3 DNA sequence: TGTGCCAGCAGCCGGGCCAGGGTAGTTCAGCCCCAGCATTTT.

The CDR3 DNA reads TGTGCCAGCAGCCTCCCGGGGGGGCTTAGAGATACGCAGTATTTT. Its protein product is CASSLPGGLRDTQYF. This chain uses TRBV6-2 or TRBV6-3 with TRBJ2-3; 8 nucleotides line up with TRBD2. V gave up 6 bases and J gave up 5 bases; unmatched junction bases: 10. The CDR3 runs to 15 residues. Germline assignment: CDR1 MNHEY and CDR2 SVGEGT.

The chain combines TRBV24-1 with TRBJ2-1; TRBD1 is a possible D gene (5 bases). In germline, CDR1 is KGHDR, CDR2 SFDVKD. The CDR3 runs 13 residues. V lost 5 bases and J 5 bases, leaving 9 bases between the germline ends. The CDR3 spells CATSAGLDNEQFF. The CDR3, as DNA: TGTGCCACCAGTGCAGGGCTAGACAATGAGCAGTTCTTC.

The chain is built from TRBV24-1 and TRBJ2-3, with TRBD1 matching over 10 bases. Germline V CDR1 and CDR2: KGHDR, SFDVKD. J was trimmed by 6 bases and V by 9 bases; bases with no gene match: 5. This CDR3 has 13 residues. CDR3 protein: CATRDRGVDTQYF. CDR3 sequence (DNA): TGTGCCACCCGGGACAGGGGTGTTGATACGCAGTATTTT.

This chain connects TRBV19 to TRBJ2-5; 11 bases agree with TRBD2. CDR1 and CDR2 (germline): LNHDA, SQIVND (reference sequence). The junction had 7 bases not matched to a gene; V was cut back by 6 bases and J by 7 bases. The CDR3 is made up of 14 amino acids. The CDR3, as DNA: TGTGCCAGTAGACCACTAGCGGGGGAAGGGACCCAGTACTTC. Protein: CASRPLAGEGTQYF.

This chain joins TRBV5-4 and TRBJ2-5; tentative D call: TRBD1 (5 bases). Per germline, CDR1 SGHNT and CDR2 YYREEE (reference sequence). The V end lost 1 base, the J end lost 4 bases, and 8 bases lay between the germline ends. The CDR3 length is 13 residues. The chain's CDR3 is CASSLNRGETQYF. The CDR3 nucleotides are TGTGCCAGCAGCTTGAATAGGGGAGAGACCCAGTACTTC.

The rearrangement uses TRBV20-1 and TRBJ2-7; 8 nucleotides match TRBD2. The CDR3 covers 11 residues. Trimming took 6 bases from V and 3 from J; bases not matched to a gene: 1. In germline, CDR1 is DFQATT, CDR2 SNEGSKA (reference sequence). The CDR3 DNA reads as TGCAGTGCAACTAGCGGCTACGAGCAGTACTTC. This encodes CSATSGYEQYF.

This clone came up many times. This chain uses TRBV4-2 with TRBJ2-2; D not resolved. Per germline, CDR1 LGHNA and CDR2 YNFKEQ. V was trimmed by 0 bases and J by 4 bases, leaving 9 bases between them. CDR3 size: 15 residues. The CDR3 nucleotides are TGTGCCAGCAGCCAAGATTGGTCAGGCACCGGGGAGCTGTTTTTT. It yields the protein CASSQDWSGTGELFF.

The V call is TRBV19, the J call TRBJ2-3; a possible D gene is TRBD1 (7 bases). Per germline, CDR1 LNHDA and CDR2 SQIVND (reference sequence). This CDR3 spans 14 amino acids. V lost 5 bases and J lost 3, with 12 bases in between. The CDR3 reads CASSRETGTDTQYF. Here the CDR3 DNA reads TGTGCCAGTAGTCGGGAGACAGGGACAGATACGCAGTATTTT.

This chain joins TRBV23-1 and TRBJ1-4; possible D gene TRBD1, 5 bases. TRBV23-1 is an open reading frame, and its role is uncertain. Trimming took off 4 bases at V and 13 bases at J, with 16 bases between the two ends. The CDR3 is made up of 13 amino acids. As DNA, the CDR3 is TGCGCCAGCAGTCGACACATGACAGTGGGACTGTTTTTT. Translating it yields CASSRHMTVGLFF.

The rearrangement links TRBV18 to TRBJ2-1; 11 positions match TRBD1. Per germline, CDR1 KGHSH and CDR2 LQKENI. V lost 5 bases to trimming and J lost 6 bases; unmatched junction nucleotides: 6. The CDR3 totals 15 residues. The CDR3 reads CASSAGQGDVNEQFF. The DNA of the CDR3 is TGTGCCAGCTCAGCGGGACAGGGGGACGTCAATGAGCAGTTCTTC.

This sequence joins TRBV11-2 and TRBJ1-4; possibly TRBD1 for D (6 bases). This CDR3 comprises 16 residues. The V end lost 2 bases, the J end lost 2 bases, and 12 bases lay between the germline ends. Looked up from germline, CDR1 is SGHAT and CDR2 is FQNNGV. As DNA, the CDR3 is TGTGCCAGCAGCTTAAATACAGGGTTGACTAATGAAAAACTGTTTTTT. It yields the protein CASSLNTGLTNEKLFF.